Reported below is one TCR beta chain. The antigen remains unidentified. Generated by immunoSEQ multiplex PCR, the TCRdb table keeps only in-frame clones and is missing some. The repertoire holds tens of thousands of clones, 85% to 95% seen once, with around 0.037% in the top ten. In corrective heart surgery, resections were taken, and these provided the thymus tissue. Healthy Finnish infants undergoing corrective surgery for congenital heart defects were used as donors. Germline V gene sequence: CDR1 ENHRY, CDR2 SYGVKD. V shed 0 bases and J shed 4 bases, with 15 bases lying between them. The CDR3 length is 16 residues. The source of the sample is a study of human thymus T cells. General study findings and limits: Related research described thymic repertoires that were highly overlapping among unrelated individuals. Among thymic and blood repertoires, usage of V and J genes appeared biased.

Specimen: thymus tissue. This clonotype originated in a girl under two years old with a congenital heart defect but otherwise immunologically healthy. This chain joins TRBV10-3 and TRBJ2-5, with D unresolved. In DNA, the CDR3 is TGTGCCATCAGTGAGTCGAATGCTTTGGGTGCAGAGACCCAGTACTTC. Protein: CAISESNALGAETQYF.